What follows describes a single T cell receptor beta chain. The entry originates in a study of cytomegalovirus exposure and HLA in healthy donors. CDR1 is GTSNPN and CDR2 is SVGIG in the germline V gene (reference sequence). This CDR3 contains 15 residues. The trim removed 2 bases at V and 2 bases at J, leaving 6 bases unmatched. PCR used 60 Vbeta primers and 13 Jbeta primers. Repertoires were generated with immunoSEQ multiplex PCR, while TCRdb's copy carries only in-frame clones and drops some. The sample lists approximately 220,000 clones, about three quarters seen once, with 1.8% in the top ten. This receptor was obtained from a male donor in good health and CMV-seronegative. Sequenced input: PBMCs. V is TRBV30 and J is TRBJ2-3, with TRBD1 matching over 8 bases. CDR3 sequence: CAWSSQGGYTDTQYF. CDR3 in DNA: TGTGCCTGGAGTTCACAGGGGGGCTACACAGATACGCAGTATTTT.